The 18 T cell receptor beta chains presented below share a single source sample, sequenced in a study of cytomegalovirus exposure and HLA in healthy donors. PCR amplification relied on 60 Vbeta primers (plus 13 Jbeta primers). Profiled with immunoSEQ multiplex PCR; TCRdb holds only in-frame clones, not every one. The table shows 100,000 or so clones, with about 16% occurring only once. The sample comprised PBMCs. Source of these receptors: a female donor in good health and CMV-seronegative.

This chain links TRBV7-9 with TRBJ2-1; 9 bases agree with TRBD1. The germline V gene has CDR1 SEHNR and CDR2 FQNEAQ (reference sequence). This CDR3 is 15 amino acids long. Germline trimming cut 4 bases from V and 8 bases from J; bases unmatched to any gene: 9. This CDR3 reads CASSSPGTGFYEQFF. CDR3 in DNA: TGTGCCAGCAGCTCCCCGGGGACAGGGTTTTATGAGCAGTTCTTC.

There are a few counts of this clone. This chain joins TRBV7-3 and TRBJ2-1, with 9 nucleotides matching TRBD2. The CDR3 runs 14 residues. With V trimmed by 0 bases and J by 6 bases, 0 bases remained unmatched. Germline V CDR1 and CDR2: SGHTA, FQGTGA. CDR3 DNA: TGTGCCAGCAGCTTAACGGGACTAGCCAATGAGCAGTTCTTC. The encoded protein is CASSLTGLANEQFF.

In this sample, this clone turned up a few times. The CDR3 region has the DNA TGCGCCAGCAGAGGGGACAGGGAAGCCGCTCAGCCCCAGCATTTT. It codes for CASRGDREAAQPQHF. The rearrangement uses TRBV10-1 and TRBJ1-5, with 9 bases that match TRBD1. Germline CDR1 WNHNN, CDR2 SYGVQD (reference sequence). The CDR3 covers 15 residues. V was pared by 6 bases and J by 6 bases, with 9 bases of the junction left unmatched.

The chain joins TRBV9 to TRBJ1-6; D gene unclear. Germline lookup yields CDR1 SGDLS and CDR2 YYNGEE. V was clipped by 4 bases and J by 6 bases, with 17 bases between them. The CDR3 contains 16 residues. The CDR3 region is CASSPDVRESNSPLHF. DNA for the CDR3: TGTGCCAGCAGCCCCGACGTAAGGGAGTCTAATTCACCCCTCCACTTT.

The chain employs TRBV7-9 and TRBJ2-7; 8 nucleotides agree with TRBD2. Per the germline V gene, CDR1 is SEHNR and CDR2 is FQNEAQ (reference sequence). This CDR3 spans 14 amino acids. The J segment lost 0 bases and the V segment lost 5 bases, leaving 3 bases of the junction unmatched. The CDR3 region has the DNA TGTGCCAGCAGCACGACTAGCGTCTCCTACGAGCAGTACTTC. As protein: CASSTTSVSYEQYF. The full variable domain, completed using reference TRBV7-9 and TRBJ2-7, is DTGVSQNPRHKITKRGQNVTFRCDPISEHNRLYWYRQTLGQGPEFLTYFQNEAQLEKSRLLSDRFSAERPKGSFSTLEIQRTEQGDSAMYLCASSTTSVSYEQYFGPGTRLTVT.

The genes are TRBV19 and TRBJ1-1; 7 nucleotides match TRBD1. There are 12 residues in the CDR3. The trim removed 9 bases at V and 5 bases at J, leaving 6 bases unmatched. Germline-derived CDR1 and CDR2 are LNHDA and SQIVND (reference sequence). The CDR3 here is CASTTGRTEAFF. In DNA, the CDR3 is TGTGCCAGCACGACAGGGAGGACTGAAGCTTTCTTT.

The sample holds a few counts of this clone. The chain couples TRBV30 to TRBJ2-1, with 8 bases fitting TRBD2. CDR3 length equals 15 residues. V lost 0 bases and J lost 3; bases outside the gene matches: 4. Per the germline V gene, CDR1 is GTSNPN and CDR2 is SVGIG (reference sequence). CDR3 nucleotide sequence: TGTGCCTGGAGTGTAATACTAGCGGACTACAATGAGCAGTTCTTC. Protein sequence: CAWSVILADYNEQFF.

The sample holds one count of this clone. This chain links TRBV4-1 with TRBJ2-3; TRBD2 aligns across 14 bases. Germline CDR1 MGHRA, CDR2 YSYEKL. The CDR3 consists of 15 residues. V shed 6 bases and J 3 bases; nucleotides not matched to a gene: 2. Here the CDR3 DNA reads TGCGCCAGCAGGAGGACTAGCGGGGGGACAGATACGCAGTATTTT. Its protein product is CASRRTSGGTDTQYF.

This clone was seen more than once but under ten times. The V call is TRBV7-6, the J call TRBJ2-1; no reliable D call. CDR3 size: 14 residues. Germline V gives CDR1 SGHVS, CDR2 FNYEAQ. The V gene lost 4 bases and the J gene lost 0 bases, with 7 bases spanning the gap. CDR3 coding DNA: TGTGCCAGCAGCTACTCGAGCTCCTACAATGAGCAGTTCTTC. Translating it yields CASSYSSSYNEQFF. The variable domain in full, with the rest retrieved from reference TRBV7-6 and TRBJ2-1, is GAGVSQSPRYKVTKRGQDVALRCDPISGHVSLYWYRQALGQGPEFLTYFNYEAQQDKSGLPNDRFSAERPEGSISTLTIQRTEQRDSAMYRCASSYSSSYNEQFFGPGTRLTVL.

The chain has TRBV5-1 and TRBJ2-1; weak D call: TRBD2 (5 bases). The CDR3 is made up of 17 amino acids. Germline CDR1 reads SGHRS; CDR2 reads YFSETQ. Trimming cost V 0 bases and J 1 base, with 14 bases left between them. The CDR3 bases are TGCGCCAGCAGCTTGGCGGGTGACTACTGGTCCTACAATGAGCAGTTCTTC. It yields the protein CASSLAGDYWSYNEQFF.

V usage is TRBV28 and J usage is TRBJ1-2; D is possibly TRBD1 (5 bases). The V end was cut by 8 bases, the J end by 4 bases, with 23 bases between. Germline V gene sequence: CDR1 MDHEN, CDR2 SYDVKM. CDR3 length: 16 amino acids. Written as DNA, the CDR3 is TGTGCCAGCTCCGACACGGGGGTCGGCCGAGGCTATGGCTACACCTTC. It is translated as CASSDTGVGRGYGYTF.

The rearrangement joins TRBV25-1 to TRBJ1-4; tentative D call: TRBD1 (5 bases). Trimming pared 2 bases from V and 11 bases from J, leaving 27 bases between. Germline V gene data show CDR1 as MGHDK and CDR2 as SYGVNS. The CDR3 covers 18 residues. The CDR3 bases are TGTGCCAGCAGTGAAGGAGGAGGGGTGGGCGGTGGTCAAAGGAAACTGTTTTTT. Translation gives CASSEGGGVGGGQRKLFF. The full variable domain, completed using reference TRBV25-1 and TRBJ1-4, is EADIYQTPRYLVIGTGKKITLECSQTMGHDKMYWYQQDPGMELHLIHYSYGVNSTEKGDLSSESTVSRIRTEHFPLTLESARPSHTSQYLCASSEGGGVGGGQRKLFFGSGTQLSVL.

The V gene is TRBV19, the J gene TRBJ1-4, with 7 positions matching TRBD1. The CDR3 has 15 residues. Germline loops: CDR1 LNHDA, CDR2 SQIVND (reference sequence). With V trimmed by 10 bases and J by 3 bases, 11 bases remained unmatched. CDR3 DNA sequence: TGTGCCACTCAAGGACAGGCCTTCGCTAATGAAAAACTGTTTTTT. Translating gives CATQGQAFANEKLFF.

J is TRBJ1-5 and V is TRBV28, with a possible D match to TRBD1 (6 bases). The V end lost 6 bases, the J end lost 3 bases, and 15 bases lay between the germline ends. Germline CDR1 reads MDHEN; CDR2 reads SYDVKM. The CDR3 length is 15 residues. CDR3 DNA: TGTGCCAGCAGCCTACAGGGTAGCGCCAATCAGCCCCAGCATTTT. This gives the protein CASSLQGSANQPQHF.

The rearrangement uses TRBV6-4 and TRBJ2-2; TRBD2 matches at 9 bases. The trim removed 7 bases at V and 2 bases at J, leaving 8 bases unmatched. Germline values: CDR1 MRHNA, CDR2 SNTAGT. The CDR3 spans 16 residues. The chain's CDR3 is CASTAEAGGNTGELFF. The CDR3 DNA follows: TGTGCCAGCACCGCCGAAGCGGGGGGCAACACCGGGGAGCTGTTTTTT.

A few counts support this clone. The chain recombines TRBV5-6 with TRBJ2-1, with a weak D call TRBD2 (5 bases). The CDR3 has 12 residues. Germline V gene sequence: CDR1 SGHDT, CDR2 YYEEEE. The V gene lost 0 bases and the J gene lost 12 bases, with 10 bases spanning the gap. The CDR3 reads CASSLARTGQFF. CDR3 bases: TGTGCCAGCAGCTTGGCGCGGACTGGGCAGTTCTTC. The full variable domain, in which reference TRBV5-6 and TRBJ2-1 provide the parts outside the CDR3, is DAGVTQSPTHLIKTRGQQVTLRCSPKSGHDTVSWYQQALGQGPQFIFQYYEEEERQRGNFPDRFSGHQFPNYSSELNVNALLLGDSALYLCASSLARTGQFFGPGTRLTVL.

This clone was seen only a few times. The chain recombines TRBV29-1 with TRBJ2-1; 8 bases map to TRBD1. Looked up from germline, CDR1 is SQVTM and CDR2 is ANQGSEA. This CDR3 is 17 amino acids long. Losses at the gene ends were 4 bases for V and 5 bases for J; bases not matched to a gene: 16. CDR3 in amino acids: CSVVLVAGTGENNEQFF. The DNA for the CDR3 is TGCAGCGTTGTATTGGTGGCCGGGACAGGAGAAAACAATGAGCAGTTCTTC.

The chain joins TRBV6-4 to TRBJ2-6; possibly TRBD2 for D (7 bases). This CDR3 region has 18 residues. V lost 2 bases and J lost 1, with 15 bases in between. From germline, CDR1 is MRHNA and CDR2 SNTAGT. CDR3 sequence: CASSDNRGGPSGANVLTF. The CDR3, as DNA: TGTGCCAGCAGTGACAATAGGGGGGGGCCTTCTGGGGCCAACGTCCTGACTTTC.